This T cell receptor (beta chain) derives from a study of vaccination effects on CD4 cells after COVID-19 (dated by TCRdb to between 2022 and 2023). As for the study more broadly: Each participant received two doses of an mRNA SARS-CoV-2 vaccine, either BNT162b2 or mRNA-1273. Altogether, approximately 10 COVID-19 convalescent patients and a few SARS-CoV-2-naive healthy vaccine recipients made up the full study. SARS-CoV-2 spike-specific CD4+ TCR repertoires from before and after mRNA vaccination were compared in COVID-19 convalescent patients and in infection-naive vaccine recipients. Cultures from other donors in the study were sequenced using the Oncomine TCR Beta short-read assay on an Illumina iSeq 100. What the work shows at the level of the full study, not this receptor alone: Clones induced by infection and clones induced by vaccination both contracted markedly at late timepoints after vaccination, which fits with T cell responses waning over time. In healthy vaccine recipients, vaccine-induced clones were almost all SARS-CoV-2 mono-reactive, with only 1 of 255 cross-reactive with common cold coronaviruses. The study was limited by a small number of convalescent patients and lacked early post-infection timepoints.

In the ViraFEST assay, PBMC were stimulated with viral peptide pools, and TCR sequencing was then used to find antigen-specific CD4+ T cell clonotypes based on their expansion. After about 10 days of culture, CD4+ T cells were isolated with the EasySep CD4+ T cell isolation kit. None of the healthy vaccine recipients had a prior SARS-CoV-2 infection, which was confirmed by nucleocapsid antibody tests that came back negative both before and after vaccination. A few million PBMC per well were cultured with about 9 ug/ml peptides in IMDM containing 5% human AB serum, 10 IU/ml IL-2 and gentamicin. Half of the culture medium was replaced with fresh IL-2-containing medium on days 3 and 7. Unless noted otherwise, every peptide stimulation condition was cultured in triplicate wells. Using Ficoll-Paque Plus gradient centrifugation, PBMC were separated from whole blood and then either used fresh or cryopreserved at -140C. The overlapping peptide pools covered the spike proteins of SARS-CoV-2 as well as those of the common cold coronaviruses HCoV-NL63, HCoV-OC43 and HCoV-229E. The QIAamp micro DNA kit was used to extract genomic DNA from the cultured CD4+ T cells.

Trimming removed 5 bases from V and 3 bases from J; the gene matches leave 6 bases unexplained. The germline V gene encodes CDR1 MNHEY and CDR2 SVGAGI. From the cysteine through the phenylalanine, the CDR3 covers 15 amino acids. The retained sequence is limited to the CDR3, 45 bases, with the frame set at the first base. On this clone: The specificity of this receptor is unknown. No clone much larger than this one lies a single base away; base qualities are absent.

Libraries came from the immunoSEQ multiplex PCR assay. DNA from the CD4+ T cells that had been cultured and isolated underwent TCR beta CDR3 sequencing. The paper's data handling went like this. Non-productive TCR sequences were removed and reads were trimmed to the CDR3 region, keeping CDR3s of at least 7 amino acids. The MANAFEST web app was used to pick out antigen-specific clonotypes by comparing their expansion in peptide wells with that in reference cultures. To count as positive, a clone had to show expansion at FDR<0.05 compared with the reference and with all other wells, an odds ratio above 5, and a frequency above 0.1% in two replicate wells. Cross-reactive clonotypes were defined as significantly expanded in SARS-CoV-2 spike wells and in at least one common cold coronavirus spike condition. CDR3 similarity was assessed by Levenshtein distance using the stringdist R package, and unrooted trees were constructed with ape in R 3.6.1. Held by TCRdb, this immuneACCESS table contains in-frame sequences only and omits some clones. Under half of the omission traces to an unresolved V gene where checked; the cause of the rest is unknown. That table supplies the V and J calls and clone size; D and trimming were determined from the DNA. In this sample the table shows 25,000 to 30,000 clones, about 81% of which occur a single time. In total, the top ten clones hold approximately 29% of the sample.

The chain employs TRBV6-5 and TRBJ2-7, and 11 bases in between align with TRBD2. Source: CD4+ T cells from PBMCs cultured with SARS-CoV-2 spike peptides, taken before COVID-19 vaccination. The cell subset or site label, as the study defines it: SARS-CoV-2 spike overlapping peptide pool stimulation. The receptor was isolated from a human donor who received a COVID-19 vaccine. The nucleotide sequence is TGTGCCAGCAGTAGGGGGACTAGCGGATTCTACGAGCAGTACTTC. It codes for CASSRGTSGFYEQYF.